This entry features one T cell receptor beta chain sequence. The antigen is undetermined. The source of the sample is a study of cytomegalovirus exposure and HLA in healthy donors. General study points: Judged likely to be a sequencing artifact was a cluster of highly shared sequence variants. Reports described diagnosis of cytomegalovirus status by the classifier as highly specific and sensitive. Cytomegalovirus association was assigned to around 150 TCR beta chains.

Healthy bone marrow donors supplied every sample. It was with 60 Vbeta and 13 Jbeta primers that the PCR ran. Only in-frame clones appear in the TCRdb table, and some are missing; sequencing was by immunoSEQ multiplex PCR. The sample has about 200,000 clones; roughly 80% are singletons. The V and J ends lost 11 bases and 2 bases respectively, with 13 bases between them. Germline CDR1 reads SNHLY; CDR2 reads FYNNEI. The CDR3 extends over 12 amino acids. V usage is TRBV2 and J usage is TRBJ2-7; a weak D match, TRBD1 (5 bases). The receptor was derived from a middle-aged man in good health and CMV-seronegative. The sample comprised PBMCs. The CDR3 coding sequence is TGTGCCGTACAGGACGGTACCTACGAGCAGTACTTC. Protein product: CAVQDGTYEQYF.